Shown below are 20 T cell receptor beta chains from a single sample sequenced in a study of shared T cell receptors in the human thymus. Profiling relied on immunoSEQ multiplex PCR, and the TCRdb table lists in-frame clones only, not all of them. Among 63,000 or so clones listed, about 95% were seen once. The sample taken for sequencing was thymocytes. Receptors originate from a human donor.

The J gene is TRBJ1-2, the V gene TRBV19; the D gene is possibly TRBD1 (6 bases). CDR3 length equals 17 residues. Germline V gives CDR1 LNHDA, CDR2 SQIVND (reference sequence). V gave up 3 bases and J gave up 5 bases, with 22 bases separating them. CDR3 loop: CASSIPETGRPQYGYTF. The CDR3 DNA reads as TGTGCCAGTAGTATTCCCGAGACAGGCCGACCCCAATATGGCTACACCTTC.

V and J are TRBV28 and TRBJ1-5, with D possibly matching TRBD1 (6 bases). The CDR3 extends over 16 amino acids. V lost 8 bases to trimming and J lost 1 base, with 18 bases between them. The V gene's germline CDR1 is MDHEN and CDR2 SYDVKM. The CDR3 DNA reads TGTGCCAGCGGCCCTGGGGGGGCGGTGAGCAATCAGCCCCAGCATTTT. Protein product: CASGPGGAVSNQPQHF.

DNA for the CDR3: TGTGCCAGCAGCCATAGCGGGGGGGCGGATGAGCAGTTCTTC. The encoded protein is CASSHSGGADEQFF. This chain joins TRBV7-3 and TRBJ2-1; 11 bases line up with TRBD2. Looked up from germline, CDR1 is SGHTA and CDR2 is FQGTGA. The V gene end was trimmed by 5 bases and the J gene end by 8 bases; junction bases not matched to a gene: 5. The CDR3 sequence is 14 residues long.

The chain carries TRBV10-2 and TRBJ2-3; 8 bases align to TRBD2. J lost 2 bases, V lost 5 bases, and 15 bases had no gene match. Germline V gene data show CDR1 as WSHSY and CDR2 as SAAADI. The CDR3 totals 18 residues. The DNA for the CDR3 is TGCGCCAGCAGTCCCTTGTCTTCTCGGGGGGGACACACAGATACGCAGTATTTT. Protein sequence: CASSPLSSRGGHTDTQYF.

J is TRBJ2-3 and V is TRBV7-3; D is perhaps TRBD2 (5 bases). Trimming stripped 5 bases from V and 11 bases from J, with 26 bases between. The germline V gene has CDR1 SGHTA and CDR2 FQGTGA. The CDR3 consists of 16 residues. CDR3: CASSAKGRIERQRQYF. CDR3 coding DNA: TGTGCCAGCAGCGCTAAAGGGAGAATAGAGCGGCAAAGGCAGTATTTT.

The gene calls are TRBV12-5 and TRBJ2-7, with 8 bases lining up with TRBD2. CDR3 size: 15 residues. Germline CDR1 LGHNT, CDR2 FRNRAP. Trimming at V came to 3 bases and at J to 7 bases, leaving 11 bases not matched to a gene. As DNA, the CDR3 is TGTGCTAGTGGTTTTGGTACGGGGGGGATTGGGGAGCAGTACTTC. Its translation is CASGFGTGGIGEQYF. Together with reference TRBV12-5 and TRBJ2-7, the CDR3 gives the full variable domain: DARVTQTPRHKVTEMGQEVTMRCQPILGHNTVFWYRQTMMQGLELLAYFRNRAPLDDSGMPKDRFSAEMPDATLATLKIQPSEPRDSAVYFCASGFGTGGIGEQYFGPGTRLTVT.

The chain recombines TRBV6-5 with TRBJ2-3; 7 positions match TRBD1. The length of the CDR3 is 15 residues. V lost 7 bases to trimming and J lost 3 bases; unmatched junction nucleotides: 10. The germline gives CDR1 MNHEY, CDR2 SVGAGI. The CDR3 is CASTGPGQLTDTQYF. CDR3 DNA: TGTGCCAGCACCGGACCGGGACAGTTGACAGATACGCAGTATTTT.

J is TRBJ1-3 and V is TRBV6-6; D remains unclear. Per the germline V gene, CDR1 is MNHNY and CDR2 is SVGAGI (reference sequence). The CDR3 totals 13 residues. V was shortened by 8 bases and J by 0 bases, with 8 bases between the two germline ends. The CDR3 DNA is TGTGCCAGCGGTCAGAGCTCTGGAAACACCATATATTTT. Amino acids: CASGQSSGNTIYF.

The genes are TRBV5-1 and TRBJ2-7; the match to TRBD2 covers 7 bases. Germline V gene lookup returns CDR1 SGHRS and CDR2 YFSETQ. Trimming took 4 bases from V and 1 from J; bases not matched to a gene: 5. There are 14 residues in the CDR3. CDR3 nucleotide sequence: TGCGCCAGCAGCCTCGGGACTATTTCCTACGAGCAGTACTTC. This gives the protein CASSLGTISYEQYF.

The chain combines TRBV7-2 with TRBJ1-3; D is possibly TRBD1 (6 bases). Trimming pared 2 bases from V and 2 bases from J, leaving 13 bases between. CDR1 is SGHTA, CDR2 FQGNSA, per germline. The CDR3 loop spans 16 amino acids. The CDR3 loop is CASSLRDPGAGNTIYF. The CDR3 DNA is TGTGCCAGCAGCTTAAGGGACCCAGGGGCTGGAAACACCATATATTTT.

The CDR3 is CASSRTGTGPETQYF. The CDR3 nucleotides read TGTGCCAGTAGTAGAACCGGGACAGGGCCGGAGACCCAGTACTTC. The chain employs TRBV19 and TRBJ2-5; 9 nucleotides agree with TRBD1. Germline CDR1 LNHDA, CDR2 SQIVND (reference sequence). The J segment lost 5 bases and the V segment lost 4 bases, leaving 8 bases of the junction unmatched. This CDR3 is 15 amino acids long.

This sequence joins TRBV7-9 and TRBJ2-3; TRBD2 matches 7 bases. Per the germline V gene, CDR1 is SEHNR and CDR2 is FQNEAQ (reference sequence). V lost 4 bases, J lost 0 bases, and 10 bases stayed unmatched. The CDR3 sequence is 17 residues long. The CDR3 bases are TGTGCCAGCAGCTCGGCGCTCCTAGCGGAGAGCACAGATACGCAGTATTTT. Protein: CASSSALLAESTDTQYF. Filled out from reference TRBV7-9 and TRBJ2-3, the complete variable domain reads DTGVSQNPRHKITKRGQNVTFRCDPISEHNRLYWYRQTLGQGPEFLTYFQNEAQLEKSRLLSDRFSAERPKGSFSTLEIQRTEQGDSAMYLCASSSALLAESTDTQYFGPGTRLTVL.

The chain has TRBV6-1 and TRBJ2-4, with no clear D. Germline-derived CDR1 and CDR2 are MNHNS and SASEGT. The CDR3 runs 18 residues. V shed 3 bases and J shed 1 base, with 19 bases lying between them. CDR3: CASSDPTYFYGAKNIQYF. In DNA, the CDR3 is TGTGCCAGCAGTGATCCCACCTACTTTTACGGGGCCAAAAACATTCAGTACTTC.

V gene TRBV14 combines with J gene TRBJ2-1; D may be TRBD1 (6 bases). CDR3 length: 14 residues. Per germline, CDR1 SGHDN and CDR2 FVKESK. The V gene lost 4 bases and the J gene lost 2 bases, with 9 bases spanning the gap. As DNA, the CDR3 is TGTGCCAGCAGCCCCTACAGGGCCTACAATGAGCAGTTCTTC. It yields the protein CASSPYRAYNEQFF.

This rearrangement joins TRBV28 to TRBJ2-5; D remains ambiguous. Trimming stripped 6 bases from V and 2 bases from J, with 22 bases between. The CDR3 loop spans 17 amino acids. CDR1 and CDR2 (germline): MDHEN, SYDVKM. CDR3 in DNA: TGTGCCAGCAGCCCTTCTATCTCCCCAGAGGTACAAGAGACCCAGTACTTC. Protein: CASSPSISPEVQETQYF.

This rearrangement joins TRBV27 to TRBJ2-7, with D maybe TRBD2 (5 bases). The V and J ends lost 3 bases and 6 bases respectively, with 15 bases between them. The CDR3 totals 14 residues. CDR1 and CDR2 (germline): MNHEY, SMNVEV (reference sequence). The CDR3 nucleotides are TGTGCCAGCAGTTTGCGGCAGGCGGGTAGCGAGCAGTACTTC. Translated: CASSLRQAGSEQYF.

The V and J genes are TRBV9 and TRBJ1-5; a weak D match, TRBD1 (6 bases). CDR1 is SGDLS and CDR2 is YYNGEE in the germline V gene. The germline V and J ends were trimmed by 3 bases and 0 bases, with 13 bases remaining between them. This CDR3 has 16 residues. CDR3 DNA: TGTGCCAGCAGCGCCCGAAACAGGGATAGCAATCAGCCCCAGCATTTT. The encoded protein is CASSARNRDSNQPQHF. The full variable domain, its missing parts supplied by reference TRBV9 and TRBJ1-5, is DSGVTQTPKHLITATGQRVTLRCSPRSGDLSVYWYQQSLDQGLQFLIQYYNGEERAKGNILERFSAQQFPDLHSELNLSSLELGDSALYFCASSARNRDSNQPQHFGDGTRLSIL.

This sequence joins TRBV15 and TRBJ1-2, with no clear D. The CDR3 length is 14 residues. Germline CDR1 and CDR2: LNHNV and YYDKDF (reference sequence). Trimming stripped 4 bases from V and 0 bases from J, with 9 bases between. CDR3 protein: CATSNPEANYGYTF. The DNA for the CDR3 is TGTGCCACCAGCAATCCGGAGGCTAACTATGGCTACACCTTC.

The rearrangement links TRBV14 to TRBJ1-2; tentative D call: TRBD1 (5 bases). The CDR3 is 15 residues long. Germline loops: CDR1 SGHDN, CDR2 FVKESK. Trimming pared 5 bases from V and 7 bases from J, leaving 20 bases between. DNA of the CDR3: TGTGCCAGCAGCTTACAACACGGGAGGGGTTTTGGCTACACCTTC. This translates into CASSLQHGRGFGYTF.

CDR3 amino acids: CASSIWGSNTGELFF. DNA of the CDR3: TGTGCCAGTAGTATATGGGGGTCCAACACCGGGGAGCTGTTTTTT. This sequence joins TRBV19 and TRBJ2-2; D possibly uses TRBD1 or TRBD2 (5 bases each). V gave up 2 bases and J gave up 2 bases, with 9 bases separating them. CDR3 size: 15 residues. From germline, CDR1 is LNHDA and CDR2 SQIVND (reference sequence).